This T cell receptor beta chain emerged from a study of neoadjuvant anti-PD-1 for oral cavity cancer listed by TCRdb under 2021. Study-level background: Before undergoing curative-intent surgical resection, most patients got three to four biweekly nivolumab doses at 3 mg/kg. For patients who did not progress, a fourth nivolumab dose was given around day 43, followed by definitive surgical resection on days 50-56. Patients with complete response, partial response or stable disease by RECIST 1.1 were defined as responders, whereas patients with progression were defined as non-responders. There were 12 to 13 patients in the parent correlative cohort, and the response rate was less than 40%. Findings and caveats that apply to the study as a whole: The TCR analyses had only a few patients in each response group, and the authors called for validation in larger cohorts. After neoadjuvant nivolumab, non-responders showed significantly higher T cell clonality (Gini index) in PBMCs than responders did. Higher pretreatment blood Treg/Th17 ratios correlated with both higher pretreatment blood TCRbeta clonality and lower post-treatment tumor TCRbeta clonality.

The time point label of this sample denotes: before neoadjuvant nivolumab. Patients were newly diagnosed with stage II-IVA oral cavity squamous cell carcinoma and had received no prior systemic or radiation treatment. Everyone in the cohort had locally advanced, HPV-negative oral cavity squamous cell carcinoma. Peripheral blood mononuclear cells were analyzed directly, without maintenance or expansion in culture. Samples came from a longitudinal correlative study of a single-arm phase II trial of neoadjuvant nivolumab in oral cavity squamous cell carcinoma. Subject-matched pre- and post-treatment PBMCs and tumors from three responders and three non-responders were subjected to genomic DNA-based TCRbeta sequencing. Peripheral blood mononuclear cells were collected once before nivolumab treatment and again after treatment, at the time of surgery. The Maxwell RSC DNA from Cells kit was used to isolate genomic DNA from PBMCs.

The germline V end is reduced by 4 bases and the J end by 1 base; junction bases left unmatched: 10. Measured from the cysteine to the phenylalanine, the CDR3 is 16 residues long. Only the CDR3 DNA stays, 48 bases, in frame from base 1. Per the germline V gene, MGHDK is the CDR1 and SYGVNS is the CDR2. For deep sequencing of PBMC libraries, mostly roughly 450 ng of input genomic DNA was used, and six replicates were run per sample. TCRbeta libraries were prepared with the immunoSEQ hsTCRbeta kit according to the manufacturer's instructions. Sequencing of the completed libraries took place using an Illumina NovaSeq 6000 S4 flow cell after they had been pooled to around 3 nM. Per the original workflow: Raw data preprocessing and quality control were performed with the immunoSEQ Analyzer. The analysis was limited to productive rearrangements, and each clonotype was defined by a unique CDR3 amino acid sequence. Using the R package tcR, the researchers computed the Gini-Simpson index as their estimate of repertoire clonality. Student's t test was used to compare Gini indices, while Pearson correlation assessed associations with tumor size change. Sourced from immuneACCESS, this table was stored by TCRdb with only in-frame sequences that have V and J called. A share of the clones is absent; for the studies checked, an unresolved V gene accounts for under half, and the remainder has no known explanation. That table is the source of V, J and clone size, and D and trimming were worked out from the DNA. Here the sample has 14,000 or so clones; approximately 70% occur a single time. The top ten hold less than 3.5% of the sample.

Regarding this clone: Its antigen remains undetermined. Base-call qualities are not available, and no considerably larger clone is one nucleotide away.

The sequence came from a person aged 35-79 years with oral cavity squamous cell carcinoma. Recombination connected TRBV25-1 to TRBJ2-7; a stretch of 7 junction bases matches TRBD2. This sample comprised PBMCs, obtained before nivolumab (anti-PD-1) treatment. The CDR3 here reads CASSAHREALSYEQYF. The nucleotide sequence is TGTGCCAGCAGTGCCCACCGGGAGGCCCTGTCCTACGAGCAGTACTTC.